The 27 T cell receptor beta chains presented below share a single source sample, sequenced in a study of blood T cell repertoires in COVID-19 (dated by TCRdb to 2018 to 2021). Library generation was performed with the immunoSEQ multiplex PCR assay. TCRdb mirrors the immuneACCESS table, restricted to in-frame sequences. Some clones are absent from its copies; in checked studies, under half trace to an unresolved V gene, and the reason for the others is unknown. Across this sample there are some 250,000 clones, with around 83% seen only once. Of the sample, roughly 10% falls within the top ten clones. What was sequenced was peripheral blood. The receptors derive from a woman of 80 years or more with acute or convalescent COVID-19.

The chain uses TRBV28 and TRBJ1-5; 7 nucleotides agree with TRBD1. The CDR3 runs 13 residues. Germline V gene data show CDR1 as MDHEN and CDR2 as SYDVKM. The V and J ends lost 5 bases and 7 bases, in that order; junction bases with no gene match: 5. This CDR3 reads CASSRDRWQPQHF. In DNA, the CDR3 is TGTGCCAGCAGTCGGGACAGATGGCAGCCCCAGCATTTT.

This rearrangement joins TRBV19 to TRBJ1-3; possible D gene TRBD1, 5 bases. Trimming removed 7 bases from V and 1 base from J, with 14 bases in between. CDR1 is LNHDA and CDR2 is SQIVND in the germline V gene (reference sequence). This CDR3 is built from 15 residues. As DNA, the CDR3 is TGTGCCAGTAAAATGGGGGGAACATCTGGAAACACCATATATTTT. Its protein product is CASKMGGTSGNTIYF.

This rearrangement joins TRBV6-5 to TRBJ2-7; perhaps TRBD1 as D (6 bases). Trimming removed 11 bases from V and 2 bases from J, with 16 bases in between. In germline, CDR1 is MNHEY, CDR2 SVGAGI. This CDR3 is 13 amino acids long. CDR3 nucleotides: TGTGCCTGCTGGGACAAGCAGACCTACGAGCAGTACTTC. It specifies CACWDKQTYEQYF.

The CDR3 protein is CASSSGTGGDRELFF. The CDR3, as DNA: TGCGCCAGCAGTTCCGGGACAGGAGGAGACCGGGAGCTGTTTTTT. V and J are TRBV5-1 and TRBJ2-2; 8 bases map to TRBD1. Germline lookup yields CDR1 SGHRS and CDR2 YFSETQ. V lost 5 bases and J lost 9; bases outside the gene matches: 12. The CDR3 consists of 15 residues.

The J gene is TRBJ2-5, the V gene TRBV5-4; D is perhaps TRBD2 (7 bases). V lost 3 bases and J lost 1, with 16 bases in between. This CDR3 spans 16 amino acids. CDR1 is SGHNT, CDR2 YYREEE, per germline (reference sequence). CDR3 sequence (DNA): TGTGCCAGCAGCTCGAAAACGGGGGGCCTCCAAGAGACCCAGTACTTC. Amino acids: CASSSKTGGLQETQYF.

The rearrangement uses TRBV13 and TRBJ2-1; TRBD1 is a possible D gene (6 bases). Germline assignment: CDR1 PRHDT and CDR2 FYEKMQ (reference sequence). The CDR3 contains 13 residues. The V end was cut by 5 bases, the J end by 5 bases, with 10 bases between. This CDR3 reads CASSRDTNNEQFF. Here the CDR3 DNA reads TGTGCCAGCAGCAGGGACACCAACAATGAGCAGTTCTTC. The whole variable domain, remainder taken from reference TRBV13 and TRBJ2-1, is AAGVIQSPRHLIKEKRETATLKCYPIPRHDTVYWYQQGPGQDPQFLISFYEKMQSDKGSIPDRFSAQQFSDYHSELNMSSLELGDSALYFCASSRDTNNEQFFGPGTRLTVL.

The chain recombines TRBV28 with TRBJ1-5; a possible D gene is TRBD1 (6 bases). V was shortened by 6 bases and J by 5 bases, with 17 bases between the two germline ends. This CDR3 contains 15 residues. The V gene's germline CDR1 is MDHEN and CDR2 SYDVKM. CDR3 residues: CASRRQEVGYQPQHF. CDR3 bases: TGTGCCAGCAGAAGACAGGAGGTAGGGTATCAGCCCCAGCATTTT.

This clone was recorded only once. The gene calls are TRBV19 and TRBJ1-6; D is ambiguous. CDR3 length equals 17 residues. Germline V gene sequence: CDR1 LNHDA, CDR2 SQIVND (reference sequence). V lost 7 bases and J 7 bases, leaving 23 bases between the germline ends. The CDR3 reads CASTSVWGKGGNSPLHF. The CDR3 DNA reads TGTGCCAGTACCTCAGTATGGGGTAAGGGAGGCAATTCACCCCTCCACTTT.

The genes are TRBV7-3 and TRBJ2-1; TRBD1 matches 9 bases. Germline CDR1 and CDR2: SGHTA and FQGTGA. CDR3 length: 16 amino acids. Trimming took 1 base from V and 2 from J; bases not matched to a gene: 3. CDR3 sequence reads: CASSLIGTGTYNEQFF. The DNA of the CDR3 is TGTGCCAGCAGCTTAATAGGGACAGGGACCTACAATGAGCAGTTCTTC.

V gene TRBV9 combines with J gene TRBJ2-3; D perhaps matches TRBD2 (6 bases). There are 14 residues in the CDR3. Germline V CDR1 and CDR2: SGDLS, YYNGEE. Trimming removed 4 bases at V and 4 bases at J, with 13 bases between. The CDR3 sequence: CASSPRGSPDTQYF. The CDR3 DNA sequence: TGTGCCAGCAGCCCCCGGGGGTCGCCAGATACGCAGTATTTT. Full variable domain (missing parts from reference TRBV9 and TRBJ2-3): DSGVTQTPKHLITATGQRVTLRCSPRSGDLSVYWYQQSLDQGLQFLIQYYNGEERAKGNILERFSAQQFPDLHSELNLSSLELGDSALYFCASSPRGSPDTQYFGPGTRLTVL.

The gene calls are TRBV11-3 and TRBJ2-3; 9 nucleotides match TRBD1. Germline loops: CDR1 SGHNT, CDR2 YENEEA. Trimming cost V 5 bases and J 4 bases; bases outside gene matches: 4. The CDR3 sequence is 14 residues long. CDR3 residues: CASSPGQGSDTQYF. The CDR3 nucleotides are TGTGCCAGCAGCCCGGGACAGGGTTCAGATACGCAGTATTTT.

The chain recombines TRBV6-5 with TRBJ1-4; 10 bases agree with TRBD1. Losses at the gene ends were 4 bases for V and 7 bases for J; bases not matched to a gene: 0. There are 13 residues in the CDR3. CDR1 and CDR2 (germline): MNHEY, SVGAGI. The CDR3: CASSWTGGEKLFF. The DNA of the CDR3 is TGTGCCAGCAGTTGGACAGGGGGTGAAAAACTGTTTTTT.

V is TRBV2 and J is TRBJ2-4; 8 bases align to TRBD1. Per the germline V gene, CDR1 is SNHLY and CDR2 is FYNNEI. The CDR3 covers 17 residues. V lost 6 bases, J lost 0 bases, and 10 bases stayed unmatched. The CDR3 sequence: CASSELGTGLAKNIQYF. CDR3 sequence (DNA): TGTGCCAGCAGCGAACTTGGGACAGGTTTAGCCAAAAACATTCAGTACTTC.

The J gene is TRBJ2-7, the V gene TRBV6-1; tentative D call: TRBD2 (5 bases). CDR1 and CDR2 from the germline V gene are MNHNS and SASEGT. Trimming removed 2 bases at V and 4 bases at J, with 21 bases between. CDR3 length equals 17 residues. The CDR3 spells CASSESDSRRGGYEQYF. The CDR3 nucleotides are TGTGCCAGCAGTGAATCCGATTCGCGGCGAGGAGGATACGAGCAGTACTTC.

The chain recombines TRBV9 with TRBJ2-1; 8 nucleotides line up with TRBD2. V dropped 4 bases and J dropped 5; count of bases not matched to a gene: 8. The germline V gene has CDR1 SGDLS and CDR2 YYNGEE. This CDR3 spans 15 amino acids. The CDR3 spells CASSPRGVPNNEQFF. CDR3 DNA: TGTGCCAGCAGCCCGCGGGGGGTCCCCAACAATGAGCAGTTCTTC.

The V call is TRBV20-1, the J call TRBJ2-3; TRBD1 matches at 7 bases. CDR1 is DFQATT and CDR2 is SNEGSKA in the germline V gene (reference sequence). V was clipped by 6 bases and J by 9 bases; unmatched bases: 21. The CDR3 extends over 16 amino acids. This CDR3 is CSASPVDRVVFDTQYF. The CDR3 DNA follows: TGCAGTGCGAGTCCGGTTGACAGGGTAGTATTTGACACGCAGTATTTT.

The rearrangement joins TRBV19 to TRBJ2-5; 7 nucleotides agree with TRBD1. This CDR3 has 13 amino acids. The junction had 10 bases not matched to a gene; V was cut back by 8 bases and J by 7 bases. CDR1 is LNHDA and CDR2 is SQIVND in the germline V gene (reference sequence). The CDR3 nucleotides are TGTGCCAGTGGGGACACAGGGGCCGGGACCCAGTACTTC. Translation: CASGDTGAGTQYF.

The genes are TRBV5-1 and TRBJ2-3; unclear D gene. Trimming pared 1 base from V and 0 bases from J, leaving 9 bases between. The CDR3 is made up of 15 amino acids. The germline gives CDR1 SGHRS, CDR2 YFSETQ. CDR3 loop: CASSLLNPSTDTQYF. The CDR3 bases are TGCGCCAGCAGCTTGCTAAACCCTAGCACAGATACGCAGTATTTT.

The chain couples TRBV5-1 to TRBJ1-1; a weak D match, TRBD1 (5 bases). CDR1 and CDR2 (germline): SGHRS, YFSETQ. V was pared by 3 bases and J by 4 bases, with 13 bases between. The CDR3 is 14 residues long. CDR3 in amino acids: CASSSFGGGTEAFF. The CDR3 DNA follows: TGCGCCAGCAGCTCCTTCGGGGGGGGCACTGAAGCTTTCTTT.

In nucleotides, the CDR3 is TGTGCCAGCAGTTACTCGAGGGGGAAAACCGGGGAGCTGTTTTTT. Amino acid sequence: CASSYSRGKTGELFF. This rearrangement joins TRBV6-6 to TRBJ2-2, with D possibly being TRBD1 (6 bases). CDR1 is MNHNY, CDR2 SVGAGI, per germline (reference sequence). Trimming took 0 bases from V and 5 from J, leaving 10 bases between them. CDR3 size: 15 residues.

V is TRBV28 and J is TRBJ2-7; D call uncertain. Looked up from germline, CDR1 is MDHEN and CDR2 is SYDVKM. Trimming pared 3 bases from V and 3 bases from J, leaving 15 bases between. CDR3 length: 15 residues. The CDR3 DNA follows: TGTGCCAGCAGTTTTTCTCGTGTCGTTTTCTACGAGCAGTACTTC. It codes for CASSFSRVVFYEQYF.

This chain joins TRBV10-3 and TRBJ2-7, with 10 bases lining up with TRBD1. Trimming cost V 3 bases and J 6 bases; bases outside gene matches: 8. The CDR3 extends over 15 amino acids. Germline lookup yields CDR1 ENHRY and CDR2 SYGVKD. The CDR3, as DNA: TGTGCCATCAGTGATAGGGGACAGGGGCCTCCCGAGCAGTACTTC. Translating it yields CAISDRGQGPPEQYF.

V is TRBV30 and J is TRBJ1-3, with TRBD1 as a possible D gene (5 bases). The CDR3 has 14 amino acids. Germline lookup yields CDR1 GTSNPN and CDR2 SVGIG (reference sequence). Deletions cut 3 bases from V and 4 bases from J, with 13 bases between. CDR3 protein: CAWRTGRYGNTIYF. The CDR3 DNA is TGTGCCTGGAGAACAGGCCGTTACGGAAACACCATATATTTT.

The chain joins TRBV15 to TRBJ1-3; D gene uncertain. The CDR3 consists of 17 residues. The germline V and J ends were trimmed by 0 bases and 1 base, with 13 bases remaining between them. Germline V CDR1 and CDR2: LNHNV, YYDKDF (reference sequence). In nucleotides, the CDR3 is TGTGCCACCAGCAGAGATCTGGCGGAAAGATCTGGAAACACCATATATTTT. It specifies CATSRDLAERSGNTIYF.

The chain recombines TRBV5-5 with TRBJ1-5, with 12 bases identical to TRBD1. With 4 bases clipped from V and 0 bases from J, the junction kept 8 bases outside the gene matches. Germline V gives CDR1 SGHKS, CDR2 YYEKEE (reference sequence). The CDR3 sequence is 18 residues long. The CDR3 loop reads CASSRGGTGGYSNQPQHF. The CDR3 DNA reads TGTGCCAGCAGCCGAGGTGGGACAGGGGGCTATAGCAATCAGCCCCAGCATTTT.

The V call is TRBV3-1 (or the pseudogene TRBV3-2), the J call TRBJ1-3; no reliable D call. Trimming stripped 4 bases from V and 3 bases from J, with 10 bases between. This CDR3 is 14 amino acids long. Per germline, CDR1 LGHDT and CDR2 YNNKEL (reference sequence). The CDR3 spells CASSPGGFGNTIYF. CDR3 in DNA: TGTGCCAGCAGCCCGGGCGGGTTTGGAAACACCATATATTTT.

The chain is built from TRBV5-1 and TRBJ2-7; 11 bases are a match to TRBD2. After removal of 3 bases from V and 3 bases from J, the junction contained 5 bases not matched to a gene. The CDR3 is 15 residues long. From germline, CDR1 is SGHRS and CDR2 YFSETQ. The CDR3 DNA is TGCGCCAGCAGCTCCTTAGCGGGGGGGATCTACGAGCAGTACTTC. This gives the protein CASSSLAGGIYEQYF.